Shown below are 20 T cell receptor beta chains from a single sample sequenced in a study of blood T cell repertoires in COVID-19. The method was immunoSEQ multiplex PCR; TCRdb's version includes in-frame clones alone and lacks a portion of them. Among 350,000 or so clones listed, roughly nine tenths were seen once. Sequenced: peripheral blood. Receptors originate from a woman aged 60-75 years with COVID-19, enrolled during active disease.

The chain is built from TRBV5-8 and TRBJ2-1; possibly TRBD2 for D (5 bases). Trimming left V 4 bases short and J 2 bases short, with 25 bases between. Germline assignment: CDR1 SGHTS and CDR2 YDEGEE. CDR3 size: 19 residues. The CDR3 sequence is CASSREIRGLRWAYNEQFF. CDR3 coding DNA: TGTGCCAGCAGCAGAGAAATACGAGGACTCAGATGGGCCTACAATGAGCAGTTCTTC.

The CDR3 region has the DNA TGTGCCAGCAGCTTAGCCAGTTGGGAGACCCAGTACTTC. As protein: CASSLASWETQYF. The V and J genes are TRBV7-2 and TRBJ2-5; D unclear. Germline CDR1 is SGHTA and CDR2 is FQGNSA. The CDR3 consists of 13 residues. Trimming left V 0 bases short and J 5 bases short, with 7 bases between.

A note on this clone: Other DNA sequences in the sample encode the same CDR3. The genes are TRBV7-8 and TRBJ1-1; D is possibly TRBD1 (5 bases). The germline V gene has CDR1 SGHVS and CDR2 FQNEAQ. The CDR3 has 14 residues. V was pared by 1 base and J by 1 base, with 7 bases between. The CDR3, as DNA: TGTGCCAGCAGCTTAGTTCAGGGGAACACTGAAGCTTTCTTT. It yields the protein CASSLVQGNTEAFF.

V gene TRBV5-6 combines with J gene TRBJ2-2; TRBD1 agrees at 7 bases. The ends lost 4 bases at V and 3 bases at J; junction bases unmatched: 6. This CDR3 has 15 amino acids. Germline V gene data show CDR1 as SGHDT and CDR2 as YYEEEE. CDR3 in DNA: TGTGCCAGCAGCCCGACAGGGCGGGACACCGGGGAGCTGTTTTTT. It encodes CASSPTGRDTGELFF. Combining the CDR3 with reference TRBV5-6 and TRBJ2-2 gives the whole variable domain DAGVTQSPTHLIKTRGQQVTLRCSPKSGHDTVSWYQQALGQGPQFIFQYYEEEERQRGNFPDRFSGHQFPNYSSELNVNALLLGDSALYLCASSPTGRDTGELFFGEGSRLTVL.

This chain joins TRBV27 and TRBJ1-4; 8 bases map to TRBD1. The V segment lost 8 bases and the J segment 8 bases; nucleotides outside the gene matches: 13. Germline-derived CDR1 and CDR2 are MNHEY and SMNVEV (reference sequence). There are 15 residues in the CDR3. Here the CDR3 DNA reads TGTGCCAGCCGGTGGGGACAGGCCTCGGGGGAAAAACTGTTTTTT. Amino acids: CASRWGQASGEKLFF.

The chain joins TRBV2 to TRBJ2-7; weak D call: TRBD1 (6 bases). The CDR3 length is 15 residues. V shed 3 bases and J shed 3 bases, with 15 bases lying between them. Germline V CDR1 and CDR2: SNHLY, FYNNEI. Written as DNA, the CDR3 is TGTGCCAGCAGTGAGGAAAACCGGGACATCTACGAGCAGTACTTC. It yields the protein CASSEENRDIYEQYF.

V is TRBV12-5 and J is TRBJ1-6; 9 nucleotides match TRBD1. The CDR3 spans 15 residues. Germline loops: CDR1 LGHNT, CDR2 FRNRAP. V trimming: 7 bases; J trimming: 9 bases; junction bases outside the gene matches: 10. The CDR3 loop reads CASAQGQGPFSPLHF. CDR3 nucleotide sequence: TGTGCTAGTGCCCAGGGACAGGGACCCTTTTCACCCCTCCACTTT. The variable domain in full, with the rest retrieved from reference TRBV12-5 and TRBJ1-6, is DARVTQTPRHKVTEMGQEVTMRCQPILGHNTVFWYRQTMMQGLELLAYFRNRAPLDDSGMPKDRFSAEMPDATLATLKIQPSEPRDSAVYFCASAQGQGPFSPLHFGNGTRLTVT.

The CDR3 coding sequence is TGTGCCAGCAGCCCCCGGACAGGAGGTCTTGAGACCCAGTACTTC. It codes for CASSPRTGGLETQYF. The rearrangement uses TRBV7-9 and TRBJ2-5; the match to TRBD1 covers 7 bases. The CDR3 is 15 amino acids. CDR1 and CDR2 from the germline V gene are SEHNR and FQNEAQ (reference sequence). After removal of 5 bases from V and 5 bases from J, the junction contained 11 bases not matched to a gene.

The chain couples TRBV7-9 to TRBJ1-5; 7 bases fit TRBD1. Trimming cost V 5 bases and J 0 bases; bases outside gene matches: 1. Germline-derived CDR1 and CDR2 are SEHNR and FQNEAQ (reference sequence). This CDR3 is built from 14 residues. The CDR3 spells CASSGDSSNQPQHF. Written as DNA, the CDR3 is TGTGCCAGCAGCGGGGACAGTAGCAATCAGCCCCAGCATTTT.

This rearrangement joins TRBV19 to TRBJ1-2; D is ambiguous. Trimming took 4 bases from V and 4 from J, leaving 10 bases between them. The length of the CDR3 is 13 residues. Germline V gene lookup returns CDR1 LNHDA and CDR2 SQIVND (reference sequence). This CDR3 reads CASSNGGGYGYTF. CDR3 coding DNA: TGTGCCAGTAGTAACGGCGGCGGCTATGGCTACACCTTC.

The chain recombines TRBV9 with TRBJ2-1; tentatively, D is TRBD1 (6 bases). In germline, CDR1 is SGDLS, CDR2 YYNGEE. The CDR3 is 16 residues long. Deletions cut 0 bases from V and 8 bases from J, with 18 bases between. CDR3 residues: CASSVGRGHTSHEQFF. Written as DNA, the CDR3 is TGTGCCAGCAGCGTAGGTAGGGGACATACCTCCCATGAGCAGTTCTTC.

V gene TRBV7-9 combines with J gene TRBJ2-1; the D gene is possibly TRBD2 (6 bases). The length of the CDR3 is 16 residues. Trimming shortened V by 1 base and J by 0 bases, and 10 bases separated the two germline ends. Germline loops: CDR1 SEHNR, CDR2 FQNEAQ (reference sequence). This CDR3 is CASSLGGRRSYNEQFF. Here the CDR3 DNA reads TGTGCCAGCAGCTTAGGAGGGAGGCGCTCCTACAATGAGCAGTTCTTC.

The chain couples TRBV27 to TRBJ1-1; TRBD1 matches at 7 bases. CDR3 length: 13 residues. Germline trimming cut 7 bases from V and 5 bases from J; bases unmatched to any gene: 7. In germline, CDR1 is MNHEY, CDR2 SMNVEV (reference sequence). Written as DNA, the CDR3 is TGTGCCAGCAAAGGACAGGTAGAGACTGAAGCTTTCTTT. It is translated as CASKGQVETEAFF.

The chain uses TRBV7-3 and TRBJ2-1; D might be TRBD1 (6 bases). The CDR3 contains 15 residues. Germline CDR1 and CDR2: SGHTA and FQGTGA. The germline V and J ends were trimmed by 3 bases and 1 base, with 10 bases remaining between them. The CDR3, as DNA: TGTGCCAGCAGCTTGGGGCAGGGGTCCTACAATGAGCAGTTCTTC. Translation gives CASSLGQGSYNEQFF.

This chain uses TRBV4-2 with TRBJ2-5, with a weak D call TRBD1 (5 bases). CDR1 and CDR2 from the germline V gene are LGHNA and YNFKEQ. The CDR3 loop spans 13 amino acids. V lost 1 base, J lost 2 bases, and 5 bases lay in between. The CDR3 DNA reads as TGTGCCAGCAGCCAAGGACAGCAAGAGACCCAGTACTTC. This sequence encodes CASSQGQQETQYF.

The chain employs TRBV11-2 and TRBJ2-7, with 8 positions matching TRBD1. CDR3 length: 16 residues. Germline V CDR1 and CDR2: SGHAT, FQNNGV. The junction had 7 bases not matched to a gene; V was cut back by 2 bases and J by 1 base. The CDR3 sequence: CASSLLLQGVSYEQYF. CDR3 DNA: TGTGCCAGCAGCTTACTTTTACAGGGGGTATCCTACGAGCAGTACTTC.

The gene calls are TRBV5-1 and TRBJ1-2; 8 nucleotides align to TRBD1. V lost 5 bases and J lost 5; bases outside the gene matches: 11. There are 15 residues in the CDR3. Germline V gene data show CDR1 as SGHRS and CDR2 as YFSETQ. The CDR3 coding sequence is TGCGCCAGCAGTTGGAGTCCGGGACAGGAATATGGCTACACCTTC. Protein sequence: CASSWSPGQEYGYTF.

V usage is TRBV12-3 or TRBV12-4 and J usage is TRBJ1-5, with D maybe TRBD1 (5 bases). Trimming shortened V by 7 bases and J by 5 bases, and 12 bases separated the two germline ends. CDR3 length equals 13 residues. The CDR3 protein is CASNLGGDQPQHF. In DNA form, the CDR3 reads TGTGCCAGCAACCTGGGGGGAGATCAGCCCCAGCATTTT.

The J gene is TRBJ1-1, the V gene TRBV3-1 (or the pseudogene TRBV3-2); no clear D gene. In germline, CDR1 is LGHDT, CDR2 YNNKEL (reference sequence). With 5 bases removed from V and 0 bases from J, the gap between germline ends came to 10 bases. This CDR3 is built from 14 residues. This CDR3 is CASSDRDLNTEAFF. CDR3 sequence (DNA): TGTGCCAGCAGCGACCGGGATTTGAACACTGAAGCTTTCTTT.

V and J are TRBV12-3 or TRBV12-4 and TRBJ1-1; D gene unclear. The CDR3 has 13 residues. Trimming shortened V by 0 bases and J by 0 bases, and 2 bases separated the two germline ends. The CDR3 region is CASSLAMNTEAFF. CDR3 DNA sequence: TGTGCCAGCAGTTTAGCCATGAACACTGAAGCTTTCTTT.